This T cell receptor beta chain originates from a study of cytomegalovirus exposure and HLA in healthy donors. This PCR relied on a set of 60 Vbeta primers and 13 Jbeta primers. Per the original methods: A follow-up analysis tallied about 88 million unique TCR beta chains, some 9.9 million shared. Produced via immunoSEQ multiplex PCR; TCRdb's table is partial and in-frame only. That table furnishes V, J and clone size, whereas the DNA furnished D and trimming. The table lists some 220,000 clones, 77% of them singletons, with 2.7% in the top ten. Germline values: CDR1 SGHTA, CDR2 FQGNSA. The length of the CDR3 is 13 residues. Trimming took off 1 base at V and 3 bases at J, with 7 bases between the two ends.

The sample was PBMCs. The chain uses TRBV7-2 and TRBJ2-7; D might be TRBD2 (6 bases). The receptor's source is a woman aged 55-69 years in good health and CMV-seropositive. This chain's CDR3 is CASSLEAGYEQYF. The CDR3 region has the DNA TGTGCCAGCAGCTTAGAAGCGGGCTACGAGCAGTACTTC. The full variable domain, rest sourced from reference TRBV7-2 and TRBJ2-7, is GAGVSQSPSNKVTEKGKDVELRCDPISGHTALYWYRQSLGQGLEFLIYFQGNSAPDKSGLPSDRFSAERTGGSVSTLTIQRTQQEDSAVYLCASSLEAGYEQYFGPGTRLTVT.